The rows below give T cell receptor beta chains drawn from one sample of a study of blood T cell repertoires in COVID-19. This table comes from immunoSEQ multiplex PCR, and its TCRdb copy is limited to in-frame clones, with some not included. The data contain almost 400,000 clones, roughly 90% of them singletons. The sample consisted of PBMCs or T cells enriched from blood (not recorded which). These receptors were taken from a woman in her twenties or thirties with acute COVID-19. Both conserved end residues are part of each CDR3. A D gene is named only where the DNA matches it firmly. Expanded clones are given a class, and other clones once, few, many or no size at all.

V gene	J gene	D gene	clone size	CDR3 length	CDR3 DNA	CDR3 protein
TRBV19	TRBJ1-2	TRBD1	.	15	TGTGCCAGTAGTACCAACACAGGGGCCGCCTATGGCTACACCTTC	CASSTNTGAAYGYTF
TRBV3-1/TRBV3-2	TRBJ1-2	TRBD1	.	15	TGTGCCAGCAGACAAGGGACAGGGGTTAGCTATGGCTACACCTTC	CASRQGTGVSYGYTF
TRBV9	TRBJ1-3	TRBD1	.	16	TGTGCCAGCAGCGGGACAGGGGTATACTCTGGAAACACCATATATTTT	CASSGTGVYSGNTIYF
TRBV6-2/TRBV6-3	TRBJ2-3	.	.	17	TGTGCCAGCAGTTACTCGAGGTTTGAGACAGGGAGGAATACGCAGTATTTT	CASSYSRFETGRNTQYF
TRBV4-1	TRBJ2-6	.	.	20	TGCGCCAGCAGCCAACCCGTCCCACAGGCGATAAACTCTGGGGCCAACGTCCTGACTTTC	CASSQPVPQAINSGANVLTF
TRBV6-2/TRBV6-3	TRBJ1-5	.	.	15	TGTGCCAGCAGTTATTTGCAGGGTCCTAATCAGCCCCAGCATTTT	CASSYLQGPNQPQHF
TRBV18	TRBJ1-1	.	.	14	TGTGCCAGCTCACCGGGGGCCCGTGGAACTGAAGCTTTCTTT	CASSPGARGTEAFF
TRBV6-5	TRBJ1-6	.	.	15	TGTGCCAGCAGGACCGGACAGAATTTTAATTCACCCCTCCACTTT	CASRTGQNFNSPLHF
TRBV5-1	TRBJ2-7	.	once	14	TGCGCCAGCAGGAACTCCAGGGACTCCTACGAGCAGTACTTC	CASRNSRDSYEQYF
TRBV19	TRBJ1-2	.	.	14	TGTGCCAGTAGTGTCCACAGGGAAATCTATGGCTACACCTTC	CASSVHREIYGYTF
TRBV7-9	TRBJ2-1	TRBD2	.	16	TGTGCCAGCAGCTTTAGCGGGGGGGCCTCCTACAATGAGCAGTTCTTC	CASSFSGGASYNEQFF
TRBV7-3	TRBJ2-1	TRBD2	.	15	TGTGCCAGCAGCATCGGGGGGGTGCCCTACAATGAGCAGTTCTTC	CASSIGGVPYNEQFF
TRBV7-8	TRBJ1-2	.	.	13	TGTGCCAGCAGCCCCACCCCAGGCATAACTCCCGCATTC	CASSPTPGITPAF
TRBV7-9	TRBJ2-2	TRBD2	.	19	TGTGCCAGCAGCCCCGACCGACTAGCGGGGGGGCCTCCTTCCGGGGAGCTGTTTTTT	CASSPDRLAGGPPSGELFF
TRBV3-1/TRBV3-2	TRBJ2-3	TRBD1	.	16	TGTGCCAGCAGCCAAGATCGGGGACAGGGAGTAGATACGCAGTATTTT	CASSQDRGQGVDTQYF
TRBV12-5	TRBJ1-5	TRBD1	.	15	TGTGCTAGTGGTCCGGCGACAGGGGGCGATCAGCCCCAGCATTTT	CASGPATGGDQPQHF
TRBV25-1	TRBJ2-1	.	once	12	TGTGCCAGCAGTGAAAGTAGCATGGAGCAGTTCTTC	CASSESSMEQFF
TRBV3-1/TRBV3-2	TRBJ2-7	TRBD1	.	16	TGTGCCAGCAGCCACAAACCGGGACAGAACTCCTACGAGCAGTACTTC	CASSHKPGQNSYEQYF
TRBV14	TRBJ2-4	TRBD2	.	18	TGTGCCAGCAGCCCTCCAGGGGCGGGGGGGCCTGGCAAAAACATTCAGTACTTC	CASSPPGAGGPGKNIQYF
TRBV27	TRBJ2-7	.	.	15	TGTGCCAGCAAGGCCCGCGCTAGCCGTGACTACGAGCAGTACTTC	CASKARASRDYEQYF
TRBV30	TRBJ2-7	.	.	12	TGTGCCTGGAGCCCTCTTTCTAGGGAGCAGTACTTC	CAWSPLSREQYF
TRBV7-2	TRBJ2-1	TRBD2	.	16	TGTGCCAGCAGCTATGGCCCAAGCGGGGGCTACAATGAGCAGTTCTTC	CASSYGPSGGYNEQFF
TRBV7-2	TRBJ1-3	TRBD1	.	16	TGTGCCAGCAGCGCCGGACAGGGGACTACTGGAAACACCATATATTTT	CASSAGQGTTGNTIYF